This TCR beta chain was profiled in a study of CD8 T cells in Susac syndrome. Sequencing targeted TCR beta in blood CD8+ and CD4+ T cells. Purification of the CD8+ and CD4+ T cells relied on negative isolation, and TEMRA cells underwent FACS enrichment. The CDR3 extends over 16 amino acids. The V and J ends lost 8 bases and 1 base respectively, with 20 bases between them. Germline CDR1 MNHEY, CDR2 SVGEGT. RNA amounts of roughly 0.45 to 1 ug underwent reverse transcription with random hexamers. TCRdb reanalysed the immunoSEQ multiplex PCR reads using MiXCR and keeps one entry per CDR3 protein. Of 15,000 to 20,000 distinct CDR3 sequences detected, 90% to 95% appear once; the ten largest clones hold 0.2% to 0.3%.

The source material was CD8+ T cells from PBMCs. The clonotype originates from a human donor in good health. The chain employs TRBV6-2 or TRBV6-3 and TRBJ1-1; D remains unclear. For the CDR3, the DNA is TGTGCCAGCGATGAAGGGTCGGCGAGATGGAACACTGAAGCTTTCTTT. This encodes CASDEGSARWNTEAFF.